The 9 T cell receptor beta chains listed next were all sequenced from one sample in a study of patients and donors after allogeneic stem cell transplantation. TCRdb called the RT-PCR reads again in MiXCR, with one record for every CDR3 protein. The sample consists of approximately 37,000 distinct CDR3 sequences, under 35% of them appearing once. Sequencing was done on a sample of blood, either unsorted or a sorted T cell fraction (not recorded which). The receptors shown here come from a human donor who was either an allogeneic HSCT recipient or a stem cell or donor lymphocyte infusion donor (not recorded which). It is not recorded whose cells these are; they may come from a transplant donor.

This clonotype was recorded at least ten times. The chain links TRBV20-1 to TRBJ1-1; 7 nucleotides match TRBD1. The length of the CDR3 is 16 residues. The germline CDR1 and CDR2 sequences are DFQATT and SNEGSKA (reference sequence). V gave up 3 bases and J gave up 2 bases; unmatched junction bases: 12. The CDR3 sequence is CSASEGAEGRNTEAFF. For the CDR3, the DNA is TGCAGTGCTAGTGAGGGGGCCGAGGGGCGAAACACTGAAGCTTTCTTT.

In this sample, this clonotype turned up many times. This chain connects TRBV30 to TRBJ1-2; D remains unclear. CDR1 and CDR2 from the germline V gene are GTSNPN and SVGIG (reference sequence). V was pared by 8 bases and J by 2 bases, with 9 bases between. The CDR3 runs 11 residues. In nucleotides, the CDR3 is TGTGCCGGACGACCGAACTATGGCTACACCTTC. This gives the protein CAGRPNYGYTF.

Worth noting for this clonotype: Compared with germline, one end of the junction differs, possibly owing to a read error. The chain combines TRBV7-7 with TRBJ2-5; D ambiguous. CDR1 and CDR2 from the germline V gene are SSHAT and FNYEAQ (reference sequence). The length of the CDR3 is 16 residues. The CDR3 region has the DNA TGTGCTAGCAGCTTATCTTCAAGTACTTTTCAAGAGACCCAGTACTTC. Protein: CASSLSSSTFQETQYF.

This chain links TRBV7-8 with TRBJ1-2, with D hard to call. This CDR3 comprises 14 residues. V was shortened by 3 bases and J by 3 bases, with 11 bases between the two germline ends. CDR1 is SGHVS and CDR2 is FQNEAQ in the germline V gene. The CDR3 loop is CASSLDRTYYGYTF. DNA for the CDR3: TGTGCCAGCAGCTTGGACCGGACCTACTATGGCTACACCTTC.

The rearrangement links TRBV3-1 to TRBJ2-5; D gene unclear. The CDR3 extends over 16 amino acids. In germline, CDR1 is LGHDT, CDR2 YNNKEL (reference sequence). V lost 3 bases, J lost 1 base, and 15 bases lay in between. CDR3 DNA sequence: TGTGCCAGCAGCCATGGCAGCTTGGGTTCCCAAGAGACCCAGTACTTC. This sequence encodes CASSHGSLGSQETQYF.

This clonotype has just a few counts. This chain uses TRBV12-3 or TRBV12-4 with TRBJ1-2; D is unresolved. V lost 6 bases and J 3 bases, leaving 20 bases between the germline ends. The CDR3 contains 16 residues. The CDR3 loop reads CASSWNDEKVDYGYTF. The CDR3 nucleotides read TGTGCCAGCAGCTGGAACGATGAAAAAGTCGACTATGGCTACACCTTC.

The chain is built from TRBV12-3 or TRBV12-4 and TRBJ2-1; D ambiguous. V was shortened by 2 bases and J by 0 bases, with 8 bases between the two germline ends. The CDR3 covers 15 residues. This CDR3 reads CASSLMASSYNEQFF. In DNA form, the CDR3 reads TGTGCCAGCAGTTTAATGGCTTCCTCCTACAATGAGCAGTTCTTC.

The genes are TRBV2 and TRBJ2-7; possibly TRBD2 for D (6 bases). This CDR3 comprises 16 residues. V was cut by 1 base and J by 7 bases, with 20 bases left in between. Germline V gene sequence: CDR1 SNHLY, CDR2 FYNNEI. The CDR3 loop reads CASSEVRRALSGEQYF. CDR3 DNA: TGTGCCAGCAGTGAAGTAAGGAGGGCTTTGTCGGGGGAGCAGTACTTC.

The chain is built from TRBV20-1 and TRBJ2-1, with 8 bases matching TRBD2. Germline V lookup: CDR1 DFQATT, CDR2 SNEGSKA (reference sequence). This CDR3 region has 17 residues. Trimming cost V 6 bases and J 3 bases; bases outside gene matches: 16. DNA for the CDR3: TGCAGTGCCCTAATTCCGGTCAGCGGGAGCTTCTACAATGAGCAGTTCTTC. This encodes CSALIPVSGSFYNEQFF.